A selection of T cell receptor beta chains follows, all from one sample in a study of cytomegalovirus exposure and HLA in healthy donors. Sequencing was performed with immunoSEQ multiplex PCR; in TCRdb, only in-frame clones are kept and a portion is missing. The data show around 150,000 clones, less than 85% seen once. Specimen: PBMCs. These receptors originate from a man aged 35-49 years in good health and CMV-seronegative. Both conserved end residues are part of each CDR3. The D gene is left open where the match is weak. Size values are once, few and many counts, or a class for expanded clones, and some rows have none.

>NA|TRBJ2-2|TRBD2|TRBV5-5
TGTGCCAGCAGCCTCCGGGACATATTCGGGACTAGCAGCGGGGAGCTGTTTTTT
CASSLRDIFGTSSGELFF
>NA|TRBJ2-1|TRBD1|TRBV9
TGTGCCAGCAGCCCGACAGGGGTCTACAATGAGCAGTTCTTC
CASSPTGVYNEQFF
>NA|TRBJ1-6|NA|TRBV6-5
TGTGCCAGCAGTGAACAATTTGGTTCACCCCTCCACTTT
CASSEQFGSPLHF
>NA|TRBJ2-3|NA|TRBV5-8
TGTGCCAGCATGCCTTGGCAGGGGAGCGATACGCAGTATTTT
CASMPWQGSDTQYF
>NA|TRBJ1-2|TRBD1|TRBV6-1
TGTGCCAGCAGTGAACTTCCAGGGGGCATCTATGGCTACACCTTC
CASSELPGGIYGYTF
>NA|TRBJ2-7|NA|TRBV9
TGTGCCAGCAGCGTAGAGGGGACAAGAGGGAACTACGAGCAGTACTTC
CASSVEGTRGNYEQYF
>NA|TRBJ2-5|NA|TRBV30
TGTGCCTGGACCCAGGGCGGGACCCAGTACTTC
CAWTQGGTQYF
>NA|TRBJ2-7|NA|TRBV30
TGTGCCTGGAGTGAGCATCGCGGGATTTACGAGCAGTACTTC
CAWSEHRGIYEQYF
>NA|TRBJ2-7|TRBD2|TRBV11-2
TGTGCCAGCAGCTTCTACGGGGGGTGGTACGAGCAGTACTTC
CASSFYGGWYEQYF
>once|TRBJ1-6|NA|TRBV19
TGTGCCAGTAGTCTACTTAGCGTCCGGGCCGGGTCACCCCTCCACTTT
CASSLLSVRAGSPLHF
>few|TRBJ2-5|TRBD1|TRBV10-1
TGCGCCAGCAGGGCAGGGGGCGAGGAGACCCAGTACTTC
CASRAGGEETQYF
>NA|TRBJ2-3|TRBD2|TRBV19
TGTGCCAGTAGTAGGGAGGCCGGGACTAGCGGGACCACAGATACGCAGTATTTT
CASSREAGTSGTTDTQYF
>NA|TRBJ2-1|TRBD2|TRBV2
TGTGCCAGCATGAACGCACCCCGATGGACTAGCGGGAGGGGTGAGCAGTTCTTC
CASMNAPRWTSGRGEQFF
>NA|TRBJ2-1|NA|TRBV7-9
TGTGCCAGCAGCCCTTCAGGGTGGGACAATGAGCAGTTCTTC
CASSPSGWDNEQFF
>NA|TRBJ2-7|TRBD2|TRBV29-1
TGCAGCGTTGAAGCATTTGGGACTAGTGAGGGCGAGCAGTACTTC
CSVEAFGTSEGEQYF
>few|TRBJ2-7|TRBD1|TRBV19
TGTGCCAGTAGTTTCCGGGACAGATACTACGAGCAGTACTTC
CASSFRDRYYEQYF
>NA|TRBJ2-7|TRBD2|TRBV27
TGTGCCAGCAGACTAGCGGGAGGGCCGAGCGAGCAGTACTTC
CASRLAGGPSEQYF
>NA|TRBJ2-6|NA|TRBV2
TGTGCCAGCAGGGTAGAGGGAAGCTCTGGGGCCAACGTCCTGACTTTC
CASRVEGSSGANVLTF
>NA|TRBJ2-7|TRBD2|TRBV7-2
TGTGCCAGCAGCTCGAGACTAGCTGGGCCCTACGAGCAGTACTTC
CASSSRLAGPYEQYF
>many|TRBJ2-3|TRBD1|TRBV15
TGTGCCACCAGCAGAGATGGGGGGACAGGGGCGGATACGCAGTATTTT
CATSRDGGTGADTQYF
>once|TRBJ1-2|NA|TRBV9
TGTGCCAGCAGCGTGGAGGACGGCGGCTATGGCTACACCTTC
CASSVEDGGYGYTF
>NA|TRBJ1-4|NA|TRBV7-6
TGTGCCAGCAGCTTAGAGCCCCCTAATGAAAAACTGTTTTTT
CASSLEPPNEKLFF
>few|TRBJ2-3|NA|TRBV5-1
TGCGCCAGCAGCTTGATAGGCCCTAGCGGCACAGATACGCAGTATTTT
CASSLIGPSGTDTQYF
>NA|TRBJ2-1|TRBD2|TRBV30
TGTGCCTGGAGTGGATTTAGAACTAGCGGGGGGAACAATGAGCAGTTCTTC
CAWSGFRTSGGNNEQFF
>NA|TRBJ1-6|NA|TRBV11-2
TGTGCCAGCAGCTTAGATGATACTTATTCACCCCTCCACTTT
CASSLDDTYSPLHF
>NA|TRBJ2-7|NA|TRBV19
TGTGCCAGCACTGTTGGGCGGGCTGGGGAGCAGTACTTC
CASTVGRAGEQYF